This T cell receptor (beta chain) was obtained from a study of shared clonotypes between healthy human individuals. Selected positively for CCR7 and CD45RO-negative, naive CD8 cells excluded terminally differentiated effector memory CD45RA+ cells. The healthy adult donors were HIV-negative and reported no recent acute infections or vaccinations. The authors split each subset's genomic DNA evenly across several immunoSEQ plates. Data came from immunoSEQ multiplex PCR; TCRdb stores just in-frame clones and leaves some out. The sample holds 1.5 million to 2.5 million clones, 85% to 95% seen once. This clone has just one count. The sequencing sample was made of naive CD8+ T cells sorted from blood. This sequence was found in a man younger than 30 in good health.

The DNA of the CDR3 is TGTGCCAGCAGTACGACAGGGTGGCGTTTTGAAAAACTGTTTTTT. As protein: CASSTTGWRFEKLFF. The chain employs TRBV6-5 and TRBJ1-4; 7 nucleotides match TRBD1. Germline CDR1 MNHEY, CDR2 SVGAGI. The CDR3 totals 15 residues. V lost 5 bases to trimming and J lost 7 bases; unmatched junction nucleotides: 10.